The rows below give T cell receptor beta chains drawn from one sample of a study of cytomegalovirus exposure and HLA in healthy donors. Produced via immunoSEQ multiplex PCR; TCRdb's table is partial and in-frame only. The sample includes approximately 200,000 clones, about four fifths of them seen just once. Material for sequencing was PBMCs. Source of these receptors: a woman in her twenties or thirties in good health and CMV-seropositive. The CDR3 runs from the conserved cysteine through the conserved F or W. D genes are given only for firm matches.

D gene	J gene	V gene	CDR3 DNA	CDR3 protein
NA	TRBJ2-1	TRBV6-5	TGTGCCAGCAGTTACACCTGGGCCGGTTCCTATAATGAGCAGTTCTTC	CASSYTWAGSYNEQFF
TRBD1	TRBJ1-5	TRBV6-5	TGTGCCAGCAGGAAGGGACAGGGTCGTGATCAGCCCCAGCATTTT	CASRKGQGRDQPQHF
NA	TRBJ1-1	TRBV19	TGTGCCAGTAGTATAGTCCCGTACTCGAACACTGAAGCTTTCTTT	CASSIVPYSNTEAFF
TRBD2	TRBJ2-2	TRBV7-3	TGTGCCAGCAGCTTGACTAGCGGGGGGGCCGGGACCGGGGAGCTGTTTTTT	CASSLTSGGAGTGELFF
TRBD1	TRBJ2-6	TRBV5-1	TGCGCCAGCAGCCAAACCGGGACAGGCCTTTTCAACGTCCTGACTTTC	CASSQTGTGLFNVLTF
TRBD2	TRBJ2-2	TRBV4-1	TGCGCCAGCAGCCAATCAGGTGTCCCGGGGGGCACCGGGGAGCTGTTTTTT	CASSQSGVPGGTGELFF
TRBD1	TRBJ1-1	TRBV19	TGTGCCAGTATCCGGGACAGGGCCACTGAAGCTTTCTTT	CASIRDRATEAFF
NA	TRBJ1-4	TRBV5-4	TGTGCCAGCAGCTTACAGGAAGCTAATGAAAAACTGTTTTTT	CASSLQEANEKLFF
NA	TRBJ1-5	TRBV19	TGTGCCAGTAGTATCAACTGGAATCAGCCCCAGCATTTT	CASSINWNQPQHF
NA	TRBJ1-2	TRBV19	TGTGCCAGTACCCCGGGAGGGCCCCGTTCGGGCTACACCTTC	CASTPGGPRSGYTF